This T cell receptor beta chain was captured in a study of T cell responses to AZD1222 COVID-19 vaccine. V lost 0 bases and J lost 4, with 11 bases in between. The CDR3 length is 14 residues. Per the germline V gene, CDR1 is SGHRS and CDR2 is YFSETQ. Repertoires were generated with immunoSEQ multiplex PCR, while TCRdb's copy carries only in-frame clones and drops some. The sample includes roughly 28,000 clones, roughly 92% seen only once; the top ten take over 8%. A word on this clone: Antigen specificity is unknown.

Study-level findings and limits: Nearly half of spike-specific TCRs reportedly target unmutated variant regions. White British ancestry dominated among donors, who included more females, and clonal diversity was possibly underestimated. Spike regions recognized by vaccine-associated CD4 TCRs spanned the protein, led by 160-218 and 743-854.

The receptor's source is an adult in good health. V gene TRBV5-1 combines with J gene TRBJ2-7, with D possibly TRBD1 on 6 matching bases. Sequences were derived from peripheral blood, sampled on day 0 of AZD1222 vaccination. The CDR3 region has the DNA TGCGCCAGCAGCTTGGATACAGGGCCGTACGAGCAGTACTTC. It codes for CASSLDTGPYEQYF. Looking up the rest from reference TRBV5-1 and TRBJ2-7 gives the full variable domain: KAGVTQTPRYLIKTRGQQVTLSCSPISGHRSVSWYQQTPGQGLQFLFEYFSETQRNKGNFPGRFSGRQFSNSRSEMNVSTLELGDSALYLCASSLDTGPYEQYFGPGTRLTVT.